The 6 T cell receptor beta chains below were found in one sample sequenced in a study of monozygotic twins with inflammatory bowel disease. TCRdb reanalyzed the 5' RACE reads, giving one entry per CDR3 protein sequence and no DNA. The table for this sample gives about 170,000 distinct CDR3 sequences. The sequenced sample consisted of blood. Every receptor here comes from a human donor with ulcerative colitis or Crohn's disease, or a healthy co-twin of an affected twin (not recorded which).

The chain has TRBV7-8 and TRBJ2-1; the TCRdb D gene call, TRBD2, has no DNA to confirm it. The CDR3 runs 16 residues. Per the germline V gene, CDR1 is SGHVS and CDR2 is FQNEAQ. The CDR3 region is CASSEGTSGLTDEQFF.

The chain carries TRBV27 and TRBJ2-7; without DNA, the TCRdb call of TRBD1 cannot be checked. This CDR3 spans 17 amino acids. In germline, CDR1 is MNHEY, CDR2 SMNVEV (reference sequence). This CDR3 is CASSSPSTGPLSYEQYF.

CDR3 amino acids: CASSLSGEETQYF. The gene calls are TRBV5-1 and TRBJ2-5. The CDR3 loop spans 13 amino acids. CDR1 and CDR2 (germline): SGHRS, YFSETQ.

The V call is TRBV5-1, the J call TRBJ2-1; TCRdb's D call, TRBD2, is unchecked because there is no DNA. The CDR3 is 15 residues long. Germline CDR1 and CDR2: SGHRS and YFSETQ. The CDR3 reads CASSLGLAKYNEQFF.

The chain has TRBV25-1 and TRBJ2-2; with no DNA, the TCRdb D assignment of TRBD1 cannot be verified. Germline lookup yields CDR1 MGHDK and CDR2 SYGVNS. This CDR3 has 13 residues. CDR3: CASRGHYTGELFF.

V and J are TRBV28 and TRBJ2-5; TCRdb's D gene call, TRBD1, goes unchecked for lack of DNA. The germline V gene has CDR1 MDHEN and CDR2 SYDVKM. CDR3 size: 14 residues. Here the CDR3 reads CATWDRQGQETQYF.